The 6 T cell receptor beta chains below come from one sample, sequenced in a study of blood T cell repertoires in COVID-19. Libraries were prepared by immunoSEQ multiplex PCR; TCRdb keeps only in-frame clonotypes and omits some of them. The sample lists 75,000 to 95,000 clones, less than 85% seen once, with over 3.5% in the top ten. The specimen was peripheral blood. Source of these receptors: a man in his 70s with COVID-19, enrolled during active disease.

The chain links TRBV11-2 to TRBJ2-3; perhaps TRBD1 as D (5 bases). Germline V lookup: CDR1 SGHAT, CDR2 FQNNGV. Trimming removed 5 bases at V and 3 bases at J, with 12 bases between. This CDR3 is built from 14 residues. The CDR3 sequence: CASSPRVVTDTQYF. The CDR3 DNA is TGTGCCAGCAGCCCCAGGGTGGTGACAGATACGCAGTATTTT.

V gene TRBV7-3 combines with J gene TRBJ2-1; TRBD2 aligns across 8 bases. The V gene's germline CDR1 is SGHTA and CDR2 FQGTGA. The J segment lost 8 bases and the V segment lost 1 base, leaving 7 bases of the junction unmatched. The CDR3 sequence is 15 residues long. CDR3 sequence reads: CASSLNGRGTDEQFF. CDR3 sequence (DNA): TGTGCCAGCAGCTTAAACGGGAGGGGGACGGATGAGCAGTTCTTC.

Worth noting for this clone: One end of the junction does not line up with germline, which may come from a read error. The chain couples TRBV7-7 to TRBJ2-7; TRBD2 matches 11 bases. The CDR3 loop spans 18 amino acids. Germline V gives CDR1 SSHAT, CDR2 FNYEAQ (reference sequence). CDR3 sequence reads: CASSLGPGLAVQPYEQYF. The CDR3, as DNA: TGTGCTAGCAGCTTAGGGCCGGGACTAGCGGTCCAACCCTACGAGCAGTACTTC.

The chain uses TRBV7-2 and TRBJ1-2; tentatively, D is TRBD1 (6 bases). The CDR3 consists of 16 residues. Germline CDR1 reads SGHTA; CDR2 reads FQGNSA. V was pared by 5 bases and J by 4 bases, with 20 bases between. The CDR3 region is CASSLGADVILYGYTF. CDR3 coding DNA: TGTGCCAGCAGCCTGGGGGCCGATGTTATCCTCTATGGCTACACCTTC. Combining the CDR3 with reference TRBV7-2 and TRBJ1-2 gives the whole variable domain GAGVSQSPSNKVTEKGKDVELRCDPISGHTALYWYRQSLGQGLEFLIYFQGNSAPDKSGLPSDRFSAERTGGSVSTLTIQRTQQEDSAVYLCASSLGADVILYGYTFGSGTRLTVV.

V and J are TRBV9 and TRBJ2-7; a weak D match, TRBD1 (6 bases). Germline-derived CDR1 and CDR2 are SGDLS and YYNGEE. The CDR3 has 12 amino acids. Trimming cost V 4 bases and J 2 bases, with 7 bases left between them. In nucleotides, the CDR3 is TGTGCCAGCAGCTCAGGGGCCTACGAGCAGTACTTC. It encodes CASSSGAYEQYF. Supplemented by reference TRBV9 and TRBJ2-7, the full variable domain reads DSGVTQTPKHLITATGQRVTLRCSPRSGDLSVYWYQQSLDQGLQFLIQYYNGEERAKGNILERFSAQQFPDLHSELNLSSLELGDSALYFCASSSGAYEQYFGPGTRLTVT.

This clone came up once. The chain is built from TRBV28 and TRBJ1-2; tentative D call: TRBD1 (5 bases). The V gene lost 8 bases and the J gene lost 5 bases, with 15 bases spanning the gap. Germline values: CDR1 MDHEN, CDR2 SYDVKM. The CDR3 spans 13 residues. In DNA form, the CDR3 reads TGTGCCAGCGCCCCAGGGACTTATTATGGCTACACCTTC. This encodes CASAPGTYYGYTF.